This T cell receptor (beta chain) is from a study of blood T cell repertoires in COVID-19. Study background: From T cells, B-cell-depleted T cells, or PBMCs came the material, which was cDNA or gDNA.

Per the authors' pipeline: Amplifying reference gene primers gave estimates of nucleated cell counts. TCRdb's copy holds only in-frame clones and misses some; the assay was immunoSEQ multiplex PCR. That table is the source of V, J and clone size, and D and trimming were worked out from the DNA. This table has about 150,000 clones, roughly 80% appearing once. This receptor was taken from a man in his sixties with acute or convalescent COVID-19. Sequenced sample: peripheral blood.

For the CDR3, the DNA is TGTGCCAGCAGCTTGAGGGGCATGAACACTGAAGCTTTCTTT. It is translated as CASSLRGMNTEAFF. The chain is built from TRBV5-6 and TRBJ1-1; perhaps TRBD1 as D (5 bases). Between the trimmed V and J ends, which lost 1 base and 0 bases, there was a span of 7 bases. CDR3 size: 14 residues. Germline-derived CDR1 and CDR2 are SGHDT and YYEEEE.